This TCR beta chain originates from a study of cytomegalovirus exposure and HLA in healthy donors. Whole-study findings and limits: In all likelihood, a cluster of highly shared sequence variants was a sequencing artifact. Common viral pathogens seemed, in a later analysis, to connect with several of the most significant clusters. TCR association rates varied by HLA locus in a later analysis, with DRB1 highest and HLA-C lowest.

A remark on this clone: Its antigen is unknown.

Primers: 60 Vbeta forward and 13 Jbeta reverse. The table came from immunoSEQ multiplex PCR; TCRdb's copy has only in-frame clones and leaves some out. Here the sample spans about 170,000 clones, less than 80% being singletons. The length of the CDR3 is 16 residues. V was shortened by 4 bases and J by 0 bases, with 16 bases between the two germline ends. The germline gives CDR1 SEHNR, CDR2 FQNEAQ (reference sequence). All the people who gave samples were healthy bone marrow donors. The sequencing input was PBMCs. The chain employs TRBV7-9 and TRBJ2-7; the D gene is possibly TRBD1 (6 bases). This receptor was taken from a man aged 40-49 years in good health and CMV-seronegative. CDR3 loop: CASSSLEGVSSYEQYF. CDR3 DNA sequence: TGTGCCAGCAGCTCCCTTGAGGGGGTAAGCTCCTACGAGCAGTACTTC.